These 7 T cell receptor beta chains share one sample of origin, sequenced in a study of blood T cell repertoires in COVID-19. Sequenced by immunoSEQ multiplex PCR; TCRdb stores in-frame clones only, minus some. This table has about 120,000 clones, 70% to 85% appearing once. Sequenced: peripheral blood. These TCRs come from a man between 70 and 80 years old with active or convalescent COVID-19.

This clone showed up just a few times. This sequence joins TRBV7-6 and TRBJ2-3; no clear D. CDR3 size: 15 residues. Trimming took off 1 base at V and 5 bases at J, with 13 bases between the two ends. CDR1 and CDR2 from the germline V gene are SGHVS and FNYEAQ. CDR3 region: CASSLGLGLKDTQYF. The CDR3, as DNA: TGTGCCAGCAGCTTAGGCCTCGGGTTAAAAGATACGCAGTATTTT.

The V gene is TRBV2, the J gene TRBJ1-1; D perhaps matches TRBD1 (6 bases). Germline V gene lookup returns CDR1 SNHLY and CDR2 FYNNEI. This CDR3 has 12 amino acids. V was clipped by 6 bases and J by 9 bases, with 14 bases between them. The CDR3 DNA reads TGTGCCAGCAGCCCCGGGGGGCTTCAAGCTTTCTTT. Translating it yields CASSPGGLQAFF.

The rearrangement joins TRBV27 to TRBJ1-6; D remains ambiguous. The ends were cut back, 3 bases at V and 6 bases at J, with 12 bases in the middle. From germline, CDR1 is MNHEY and CDR2 SMNVEV (reference sequence). CDR3 length: 15 amino acids. This CDR3 is CASSFTESFNSPLHF. The DNA for the CDR3 is TGTGCCAGCAGTTTCACGGAGAGCTTTAATTCACCCCTCCACTTT.

V gene TRBV7-9 combines with J gene TRBJ2-1; no firm D call. Germline CDR1 and CDR2: SEHNR and FQNEAQ (reference sequence). Trimming shortened V by 1 base and J by 6 bases, and 13 bases separated the two germline ends. The CDR3 runs 15 residues. The CDR3 region has the DNA TGTGCCAGCAGCTTAGTGTGGCAAACTACCAATGAGCAGTTCTTC. It encodes CASSLVWQTTNEQFF.

V and J are TRBV21-1 and TRBJ2-2; TRBD1 is taken as the D call from the table, unchecked against the DNA. TRBV21-1 is recorded as a pseudogene. The CDR3 loop spans 21 amino acids. The DNA for the CDR3 is TGTGCCAGCAGCAAAGTCGGATCGGACAGGGGATCCCCTTCGGACACCGGGGAGCTGTTTTTT. Amino acids: CASSKVGSDRGSPSDTGELFF.

V usage is TRBV6-2 or TRBV6-3 and J usage is TRBJ1-4; TRBD1 agrees at 7 bases. Germline CDR1 MNHEY, CDR2 SVGEGT. Trimming cost V 2 bases and J 0 bases; bases outside gene matches: 3. The CDR3 has 16 residues. CDR3 loop: CASSYGGTATNEKLFF. In nucleotides, the CDR3 is TGTGCCAGCAGTTACGGGGGGACAGCAACTAATGAAAAACTGTTTTTT.

A word on this clone: Within the sample, other DNA sequences also encode this same CDR3. The CDR3 spells CASSLSPGNTEAFF. CDR3 DNA sequence: TGCGCCAGCAGCTTGTCCCCAGGAAACACTGAAGCTTTCTTT. The gene calls are TRBV5-1 and TRBJ1-1; D is unresolved. Germline assignment: CDR1 SGHRS and CDR2 YFSETQ. V lost 1 base to trimming and J lost 2 bases, with 9 bases between them. The CDR3 runs 14 residues.